This record concerns one TCR beta chain sequence. Sequencing was performed with immunoSEQ multiplex PCR; in TCRdb, only in-frame clones are kept and a portion is missing. The sample carries 100,000 or so clones, just over 90% recorded once. The sample originates from a study of T cell changes during pregnancy in multiple sclerosis. Germline CDR1 is SGHRS and CDR2 is YFSETQ. Trimming removed 2 bases from V and 4 bases from J, with 12 bases in between. This CDR3 has 15 residues. The sample in question was peripheral blood, obtained in the second trimester of pregnancy. V and J are TRBV5-1 and TRBJ2-2, with D possibly matching TRBD2 (5 bases). This sequence originates from a female donor with multiple sclerosis, enrolled in a pregnancy study. The CDR3 reads CASSFPSSGTGELFF. In nucleotides, the CDR3 is TGCGCCAGCAGCTTTCCTAGCTCTGGCACCGGGGAGCTGTTTTTT.